The 8 T cell receptor beta chains in this list originate from one sample, sequenced in a study of CD8 T cells in Susac syndrome. Reverse transcription of about 0.45 to 1 ug RNA was performed with random hexamers. MiXCR, run by TCRdb on the immunoSEQ multiplex PCR reads, gives a single entry per CDR3 protein. This sample carries approximately 130,000 distinct CDR3 sequences, 90% to 95% of them seen once, and the ten largest clones take around 0.25%. Source material: CD8+ T cells from PBMCs. The origin of the receptors is a human donor with multiple sclerosis.

The chain has TRBV19 and TRBJ1-5; no reliable D call. Trimming removed 4 bases at V and 0 bases at J, with 10 bases between. Germline V gene data show CDR1 as LNHDA and CDR2 as SQIVND (reference sequence). The CDR3 totals 15 residues. The CDR3 sequence is CASSTTGVSNQPQHF. DNA of the CDR3: TGTGCCAGTAGTACCACCGGTGTTAGCAATCAGCCCCAGCATTTT. Looking up the rest from reference TRBV19 and TRBJ1-5 gives the full variable domain: DGGITQSPKYLFRKEGQNVTLSCEQNLNHDAMYWYRQDPGQGLRLIYYSQIVNDFQKGDIAEGYSVSREKKESFPLTVTSAQKNPTAFYLCASSTTGVSNQPQHFGDGTRLSIL.

The chain is built from TRBV19 and TRBJ1-5; 9 bases agree with TRBD1. The CDR3 is made up of 13 amino acids. Germline CDR1 and CDR2: LNHDA and SQIVND (reference sequence). Trimming removed 9 bases from V and 5 bases from J; junction bases left unmatched: 5. CDR3 DNA sequence: TGTGCCAGCTCCGGGACAGGGTATCAGCCCCAGCATTTT. Residues: CASSGTGYQPQHF.

The DNA of the CDR3 is TGCGCCAGCAGCCAAGACTCCAGGAGCTACGAGCAGTACTTC. It yields the protein CASSQDSRSYEQYF. The V call is TRBV4-3, the J call TRBJ2-7; D is undetermined. Looked up from germline, CDR1 is LGHNA and CDR2 is YSLEER. V lost 0 bases, J lost 3 bases, and 9 bases lay in between. The CDR3 covers 14 residues.

This clonotype was detected only a few times. In DNA form, the CDR3 reads TGTGCCTTCGGACTGGGCAACGAGCAGTACTTC. Its translation is CAFGLGNEQYF. This rearrangement joins TRBV30 to TRBJ2-7, with D possibly TRBD2 on 5 matching bases. Trimming pared 7 bases from V and 5 bases from J, leaving 12 bases between. The CDR3 consists of 11 residues. Germline V CDR1 and CDR2: GTSNPN, SVGIG (reference sequence). The variable domain in full, with the rest retrieved from reference TRBV30 and TRBJ2-7, is SQTIHQWPATLVQPVGSPLSLECTVEGTSNPNLYWYRQAAGRGLQLLFYSVGIGQISSEVPQNLSASRPQDRQFILSSKKLLLSDSGFYLCAFGLGNEQYFGPGTRLTVT.

The genes are TRBV13 and TRBJ2-1; TRBD2 agrees at 10 bases. Trimming at V came to 2 bases and at J to 6 bases, leaving 13 bases not matched to a gene. Germline CDR1 PRHDT, CDR2 FYEKMQ (reference sequence). The CDR3 has 18 amino acids. CDR3 loop: CASSLTSGNRLTANEQFF. CDR3 nucleotides: TGTGCCAGCAGCTTAACTAGCGGGAACAGGCTAACTGCCAATGAGCAGTTCTTC.

V and J are TRBV6-2 or TRBV6-3 and TRBJ2-7; tentatively, D is TRBD1 (5 bases). V was shortened by 4 bases and J by 5 bases, with 12 bases between the two germline ends. This CDR3 comprises 13 residues. Germline CDR1 is MNHEY and CDR2 is SVGEGT. The CDR3 sequence: CASSFLDSHEQYF. The CDR3 nucleotides read TGTGCCAGCAGTTTCCTAGACAGCCACGAGCAGTACTTC.

This chain connects TRBV19 to TRBJ1-1; no firm D call. V dropped 6 bases and J dropped 8 bases, with 7 bases sitting between them. Germline V CDR1 and CDR2: LNHDA, SQIVND (reference sequence). There are 10 residues in the CDR3. DNA for the CDR3: TGTGCCAGTAGGAGCGTCGAAGCTTTCTTT. Translation: CASRSVEAFF.

The chain joins TRBV30 to TRBJ2-7, with 10 bases matching TRBD2. The V segment lost 3 bases and the J segment 4 bases; nucleotides outside the gene matches: 12. Germline V gene data show CDR1 as GTSNPN and CDR2 as SVGIG (reference sequence). The CDR3 spans 16 residues. CDR3 sequence (DNA): TGTGCCTGGAGCCTAGGGATAGCGGGAGGTCTTTACGAGCAGTACTTC. It encodes CAWSLGIAGGLYEQYF.